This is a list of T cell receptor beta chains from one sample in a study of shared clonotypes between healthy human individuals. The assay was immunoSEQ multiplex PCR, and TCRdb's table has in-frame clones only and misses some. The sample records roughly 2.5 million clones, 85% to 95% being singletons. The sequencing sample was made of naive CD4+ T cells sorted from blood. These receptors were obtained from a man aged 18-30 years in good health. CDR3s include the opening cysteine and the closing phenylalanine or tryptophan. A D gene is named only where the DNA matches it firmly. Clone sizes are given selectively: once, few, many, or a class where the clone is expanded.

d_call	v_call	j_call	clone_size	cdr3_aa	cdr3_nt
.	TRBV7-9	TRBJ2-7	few	CASSPLRDEQYF	TGTGCCAGCAGTCCTCTCAGGGACGAGCAGTACTTC
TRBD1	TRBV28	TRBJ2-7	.	CASSNPLGQGVYEQYF	TGTGCCAGCAGCAACCCCCTAGGACAGGGGGTGTACGAGCAGTACTTC
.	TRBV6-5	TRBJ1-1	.	CASRRQTNTEAFF	TGTGCCAGCCGCCGACAGACGAACACTGAAGCTTTCTTT
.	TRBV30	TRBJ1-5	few	CAWSVLGQASNQPQHF	TGTGCCTGGAGTGTATTAGGCCAGGCGAGCAATCAGCCCCAGCATTTT
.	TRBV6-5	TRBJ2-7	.	CASSYSPWGYEQYF	TGTGCCAGCAGTTACTCCCCGTGGGGATACGAGCAGTACTTC
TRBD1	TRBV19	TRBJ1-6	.	CASTQPRTGDNSPLHF	TGTGCCAGTACCCAACCGCGTACAGGGGATAATTCACCCCTCCACTTT
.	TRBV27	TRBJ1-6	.	CASRVRGGFNSPLHF	TGTGCCAGCAGAGTCCGGGGAGGGTTTAATTCACCCCTCCACTTT
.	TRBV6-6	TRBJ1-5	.	CASISGGRARNQPQHF	TGTGCCAGCATCTCTGGGGGCAGGGCCCGCAATCAGCCCCAGCATTTT
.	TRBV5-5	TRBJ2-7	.	CASSLWGSSFGYEQYF	TGTGCCAGCAGCTTGTGGGGGAGTTCCTTCGGCTACGAGCAGTACTTC
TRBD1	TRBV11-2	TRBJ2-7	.	CASSPGQGSYEQYF	TGTGCCAGCAGCCCGGGACAGGGTTCCTACGAGCAGTACTTC
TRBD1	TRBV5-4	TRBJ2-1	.	CASSLGTGVYNEQFF	TGTGCCAGCAGCTTGGGGACAGGGGTATACAATGAGCAGTTCTTC
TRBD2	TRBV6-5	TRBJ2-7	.	CASSYGLAATYEQYF	TGTGCCAGCAGTTACGGCCTAGCGGCTACCTACGAGCAGTACTTC
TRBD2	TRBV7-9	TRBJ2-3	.	CASSLGSLAGARTDTQYF	TGTGCCAGCAGCTTAGGAAGTCTAGCGGGGGCCCGCACAGATACGCAGTATTTT
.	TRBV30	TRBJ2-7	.	CAWSNPRAYEQYF	TGTGCCTGGAGTAACCCGAGAGCCTACGAGCAGTACTTC
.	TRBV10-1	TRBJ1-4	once	CASSEGQGSNEKLFF	TGCGCCAGCAGTGAAGGGCAGGGGTCTAATGAAAAACTGTTTTTT
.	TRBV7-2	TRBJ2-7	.	CASSLVQGALGLAYEQYF	TGTGCCAGCAGCTTAGTCCAGGGGGCGCTTGGACTAGCCTACGAGCAGTACTTC
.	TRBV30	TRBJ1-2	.	CAWSVPRQDYGYTF	TGTGCCTGGAGTGTACCGCGACAGGACTATGGCTACACCTTC
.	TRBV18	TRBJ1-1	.	CASSLWQVNTEAFF	TGTGCCAGCTCTCTGTGGCAGGTGAACACTGAAGCTTTCTTT
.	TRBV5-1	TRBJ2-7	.	CASSFQGPTYEQYF	TGCGCCAGCAGCTTCCAGGGCCCCACCTACGAGCAGTACTTC
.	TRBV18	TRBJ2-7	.	CASSQGTIFYEQYF	TGTGCCAGCTCACAAGGGACCATTTTCTACGAGCAGTACTTC
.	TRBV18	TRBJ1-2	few	CASSQPQDGYTF	TGTGCCAGCTCACAACCCCAAGATGGCTACACCTTC
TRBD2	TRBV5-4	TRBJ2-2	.	CASSGAPGGNTGELFF	TGTGCCAGCAGCGGGGCTCCGGGAGGGAACACCGGGGAGCTGTTTTTT
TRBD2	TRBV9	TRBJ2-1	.	CASSVAPGGPINEQFF	TGTGCCAGCAGCGTAGCGCCGGGAGGGCCAATCAATGAGCAGTTCTTC
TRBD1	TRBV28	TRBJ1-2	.	CASSSTGEGYGYTF	TGTGCCAGCAGTTCTACAGGGGAGGGCTATGGCTACACCTTC
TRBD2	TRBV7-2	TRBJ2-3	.	CASSRSAGAFPGTDTQYF	TGTGCCAGCAGCCGTTCAGCGGGGGCCTTCCCTGGCACAGATACGCAGTATTTT
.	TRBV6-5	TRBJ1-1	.	CAAGTGGGSEAFF	TGTGCCGCGGGCACGGGGGGTGGCTCTGAAGCTTTCTTT
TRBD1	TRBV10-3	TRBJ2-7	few	CAISVDRGAYEQYF	TGTGCCATCAGTGTGGACAGGGGGGCATACGAGCAGTACTTC
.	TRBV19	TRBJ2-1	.	CASSIGILGGLEQFF	TGTGCCAGTAGTATTGGGATCTTAGGGGGTCTTGAGCAGTTCTTC